Below are 18 T cell receptor beta chains sequenced from a single sample in a study of blood T cell repertoires in COVID-19. Measured with immunoSEQ multiplex PCR; TCRdb has only the in-frame clones, and not every one. Here the sample spans approximately 65,000 clones, 88% being singletons. What was sequenced was peripheral blood. These TCRs come from a human donor in a cohort sampled during active COVID-19.

This clone appeared once. The chain links TRBV14 to TRBJ2-7, with D maybe TRBD1 (6 bases). The V gene lost 1 base and the J gene lost 6 bases, with 16 bases spanning the gap. The germline V gene encodes CDR1 SGHDN and CDR2 FVKESK. The CDR3 has 15 residues. The CDR3 here is CASSQVRARGGEQYF. CDR3 bases: TGTGCCAGCAGCCAAGTAAGGGCCAGGGGCGGCGAGCAGTACTTC.

This chain joins TRBV24-1 and TRBJ1-2, with 7 bases matching TRBD1. The CDR3 contains 14 residues. Losses at the gene ends were 6 bases for V and 6 bases for J; bases not matched to a gene: 9. Germline V lookup: CDR1 KGHDR, CDR2 SFDVKD. In DNA form, the CDR3 reads TGTGCCACCAGTTTAACAGGGGATACTAATGGCTACACCTTC. It specifies CATSLTGDTNGYTF.

V usage is TRBV3-1 (or the pseudogene TRBV3-2) and J usage is TRBJ2-7, with D possibly being TRBD2 (6 bases). Between the trimmed V and J ends, which lost 0 bases and 3 bases, there was a span of 15 bases. Germline V gives CDR1 LGHDT, CDR2 YNNKEL (reference sequence). This CDR3 contains 16 residues. CDR3 in DNA: TGTGCCAGCAGCCAAGACCGGGGGAGAGTAGACTACGAGCAGTACTTC. Its protein is CASSQDRGRVDYEQYF.

On this clone itself: Sequence at one end of the junction differs from germline and may be a read error. This rearrangement joins TRBV29-1 to TRBJ1-4; a possible D gene is TRBD1 (5 bases). There are 14 residues in the CDR3. Per germline, CDR1 SQVTM and CDR2 ANQGSEA. The chain's CDR3 is CGVNDRGRLEKLFF. The CDR3 nucleotides are TGCGGCGTAAATGATAGGGGCCGGTTGGAAAAACTGTTTTTT.

Only one count was recorded for this clone. This chain uses TRBV5-1 with TRBJ1-1, with 8 bases that match TRBD1. V lost 4 bases to trimming and J lost 0 bases; unmatched junction nucleotides: 5. In germline, CDR1 is SGHRS, CDR2 YFSETQ. The CDR3 extends over 15 amino acids. The CDR3 here is CASSRDRPMNTEAFF. The CDR3 DNA reads TGCGCCAGCAGCAGGGACAGGCCTATGAACACTGAAGCTTTCTTT.

This chain links TRBV15 with TRBJ2-1; TRBD2 matches 9 bases. J was trimmed by 2 bases and V by 3 bases; bases with no gene match: 5. Germline V gene lookup returns CDR1 LNHNV and CDR2 YYDKDF (reference sequence). The CDR3 has 16 residues. The CDR3 region is CATSRELAGTYNEQFF. The CDR3, as DNA: TGTGCCACCAGCAGGGAACTAGCGGGTACCTACAATGAGCAGTTCTTC.

This clone is medium-sized (0.01 to 0.1%). The CDR3 loop reads CASSLQGPEAFF. For the CDR3, the DNA is TGTGCCAGCAGCCTACAGGGTCCTGAAGCTTTCTTT. The chain employs TRBV5-6 and TRBJ1-1; a weak D match, TRBD1 (6 bases). The CDR3 extends over 12 amino acids. Germline CDR1 is SGHDT and CDR2 is YYEEEE. V was clipped by 4 bases and J by 6 bases, with 10 bases between them. The variable domain in full, completed from reference TRBV5-6 and TRBJ1-1, reads DAGVTQSPTHLIKTRGQQVTLRCSPKSGHDTVSWYQQALGQGPQFIFQYYEEEERQRGNFPDRFSGHQFPNYSSELNVNALLLGDSALYLCASSLQGPEAFFGQGTRLTVV.

The CDR3 bases are TGTGCCAGCTCACCCTTGGTAGCGGGAGGTGTTGAGCAGTTCTTC. Its protein product is CASSPLVAGGVEQFF. V is TRBV18 and J is TRBJ2-1; 10 positions match TRBD2. J gave up 9 bases and V 3 bases, and 8 bases lay outside the gene matches. The length of the CDR3 is 15 residues. Germline CDR1 is KGHSH and CDR2 is LQKENI.

The rearrangement uses TRBV4-1 and TRBJ1-4, with D unclear. Germline loops: CDR1 MGHRA, CDR2 YSYEKL. Deletions cut 1 base from V and 8 bases from J, with 14 bases between. This CDR3 has 15 amino acids. CDR3 sequence: CASSQVGTLAEKLFF. As DNA, the CDR3 is TGCGCCAGCAGCCAAGTGGGCACCTTGGCCGAAAAACTGTTTTTT.

J is TRBJ1-5 and V is TRBV7-2; D gene unclear. This CDR3 has 18 residues. Trimming removed 1 base from V and 0 bases from J, with 16 bases in between. Germline-derived CDR1 and CDR2 are SGHTA and FQGNSA. The CDR3 nucleotides read TGTGCCAGCAGCTTAGGATACGGAGCGGGGTATAGCAATCAGCCCCAGCATTTT. Amino acids: CASSLGYGAGYSNQPQHF.

This chain connects TRBV7-2 to TRBJ2-3; D is uncertain. Germline V gene lookup returns CDR1 SGHTA and CDR2 FQGNSA. The V end was cut by 4 bases, the J end by 4 bases, with 9 bases between. The CDR3 consists of 13 residues. The CDR3 loop reads CASSSSAPDTQYF. The CDR3 DNA follows: TGTGCCAGCAGCTCAAGCGCCCCAGATACGCAGTATTTT.

As DNA, the CDR3 is TGTGCCAGCAGCTTAGCCCCTACGGGTCGCGTTAGCAATGAGCAGTTCTTC. Its translation is CASSLAPTGRVSNEQFF. The chain couples TRBV7-2 to TRBJ2-1; no clear D gene. The V gene lost 0 bases and the J gene lost 6 bases, with 18 bases spanning the gap. The germline V gene encodes CDR1 SGHTA and CDR2 FQGNSA. This CDR3 is 17 amino acids long.

This chain joins TRBV7-2 and TRBJ1-6; 10 bases map to TRBD1. The CDR3 sequence is 16 residues long. Germline loops: CDR1 SGHTA, CDR2 FQGNSA. V dropped 2 bases and J dropped 9; count of bases not matched to a gene: 7. CDR3 amino acids: CASSLLSRTGGSPLHF. The CDR3 nucleotides are TGTGCCAGCAGCTTATTGTCGAGGACAGGGGGTTCACCCCTCCACTTT.

V is TRBV5-1 and J is TRBJ1-4, with D hard to call. V shed 4 bases and J shed 4 bases, with 14 bases lying between them. The germline gives CDR1 SGHRS, CDR2 YFSETQ. The CDR3 covers 15 residues. Here the CDR3 reads CASSPGWGINEKLFF. CDR3 sequence (DNA): TGCGCCAGCAGCCCGGGATGGGGAATTAATGAAAAACTGTTTTTT. Drawing the rest from reference TRBV5-1 and TRBJ1-4, the complete variable domain is KAGVTQTPRYLIKTRGQQVTLSCSPISGHRSVSWYQQTPGQGLQFLFEYFSETQRNKGNFPGRFSGRQFSNSRSEMNVSTLELGDSALYLCASSPGWGINEKLFFGSGTQLSVL.

This clone was found a few times. The V and J genes are TRBV18 and TRBJ2-4, with 7 bases lining up with TRBD2. The V segment lost 1 base and the J segment 6 bases; nucleotides outside the gene matches: 12. The CDR3 covers 17 residues. The germline V gene encodes CDR1 KGHSH and CDR2 LQKENI. The CDR3 DNA follows: TGTGCCAGCTCACCACTGGGAGGGGCGCAAGAAATAAACATTCAGTACTTC. It is translated as CASSPLGGAQEINIQYF. The full variable domain, its missing parts supplied by reference TRBV18 and TRBJ2-4, is NAGVMQNPRHLVRRRGQEARLRCSPMKGHSHVYWYRQLPEEGLKFMVYLQKENIIDESGMPKERFSAEFPKEGPSILRIQQVVRGDSAAYFCASSPLGGAQEINIQYFGAGTRLSVL.

The V gene is TRBV9, the J gene TRBJ1-1, with 7 nucleotides matching TRBD1. The CDR3 has 14 amino acids. CDR1 SGDLS and CDR2 YYNGEE come from the germline V gene. V lost 3 bases, J lost 1 base, and 3 bases stayed unmatched. The CDR3 region has the DNA TGTGCCAGCAGCGCGAGACAGGGGAACACTGAAGCTTTCTTT. Translated: CASSARQGNTEAFF.

The chain carries TRBV29-1 and TRBJ2-7; a possible D gene is TRBD1 (6 bases). Germline CDR1 and CDR2: SQVTM and ANQGSEA. The CDR3 consists of 13 residues. Trimming cost V 4 bases and J 2 bases, with 12 bases left between them. In nucleotides, the CDR3 is TGCAGCGTTGGGGACAAACCCGCCTACGAGCAGTACTTC. Translated: CSVGDKPAYEQYF.

In this sample, this clone turned up once. The V call is TRBV5-1, the J call TRBJ2-7, with a weak D call TRBD1 (6 bases). V shed 3 bases and J shed 5 bases, with 12 bases lying between them. The CDR3 totals 13 residues. The V gene's germline CDR1 is SGHRS and CDR2 YFSETQ. DNA of the CDR3: TGCGCCAGCAGCTCAGGACAGATCGACGAGCAGTACTTC. It is translated as CASSSGQIDEQYF.